Each of the 7 T cell receptor beta chains below was sequenced from the same sample in a study of patients and donors after allogeneic stem cell transplantation. TCRdb recomputed calls from the RT-PCR reads with MiXCR, one row per CDR3 protein. The sample includes 150,000 to 250,000 distinct CDR3 sequences, 41% of them seen just once. The sample taken for sequencing was blood, either unsorted or a sorted T cell fraction (not recorded which). All receptors come from a human donor who was either an allogeneic HSCT recipient or a stem cell or donor lymphocyte infusion donor (not recorded which). It is not recorded whose cells these are; they may come from a transplant donor.

This clonotype was seen a few times. The CDR3 region has the DNA TGTGCCAGCAGTCTAGGGGGTCCAGGGGGCGGTCAGCCCCAGCATTTT. Amino acid sequence: CASSLGGPGGGQPQHF. This chain uses TRBV12-3 or TRBV12-4 with TRBJ1-5; TRBD1 aligns across 8 bases. J gave up 6 bases and V 5 bases, and 12 bases lay outside the gene matches. The CDR3 is 16 residues long.

The chain carries TRBV29-1 and TRBJ2-1, with D maybe TRBD1 (5 bases). The V and J ends lost 7 bases and 0 bases respectively, with 13 bases between them. The germline V gene encodes CDR1 SQVTM and CDR2 ANQGSEA. The CDR3 extends over 14 amino acids. CDR3 residues: CSGSGQSSYNEQFF. The CDR3 bases are TGCAGCGGATCAGGGCAAAGCTCCTACAATGAGCAGTTCTTC.

The chain has TRBV9 and TRBJ2-5; 7 bases are shared with TRBD1. From germline, CDR1 is SGDLS and CDR2 YYNGEE. The V gene end was trimmed by 4 bases and the J gene end by 3 bases; junction bases not matched to a gene: 6. The CDR3 consists of 14 residues. As DNA, the CDR3 is TGTGCCAGCAGCTTCCGGGACAGTGAAGAGACCCAGTACTTC. This translates into CASSFRDSEETQYF.

This clonotype has just a few counts. The chain is built from TRBV9 and TRBJ1-1; D remains ambiguous. Trimming removed 4 bases from V and 6 bases from J, with 19 bases in between. Per germline, CDR1 SGDLS and CDR2 YYNGEE. The CDR3 consists of 15 residues. The CDR3: CASSLGPEGGAEAFF. CDR3 DNA: TGTGCCAGCAGCCTCGGCCCCGAGGGCGGCGCTGAAGCTTTCTTT.

This sequence joins TRBV29-1 and TRBJ2-7, with 11 bases that match TRBD2. The junction had 5 bases not matched to a gene; V was cut back by 4 bases and J by 6 bases. CDR3 length: 13 residues. CDR1 and CDR2 from the germline V gene are SQVTM and ANQGSEA. CDR3 sequence reads: CSVVDGLAGEQYF. The CDR3 DNA sequence: TGCAGCGTTGTCGACGGACTAGCGGGCGAGCAGTACTTC.

This chain connects TRBV7-8 to TRBJ2-2; a possible D gene is TRBD1 (7 bases). CDR3 size: 16 residues. The V gene lost 1 base and the J gene lost 2 bases, with 11 bases spanning the gap. CDR1 is SGHVS, CDR2 FQNEAQ, per germline. The CDR3, as DNA: TGTGCCAGCAGCTTAGGCGGGACAGTAAACACCGGGGAGCTGTTTTTT. Protein product: CASSLGGTVNTGELFF.

The J gene is TRBJ1-1, the V gene TRBV2, with no clear D. The CDR3 length is 13 residues. Trimming left V 6 bases short and J 1 base short, with 9 bases between. Germline-derived CDR1 and CDR2 are SNHLY and FYNNEI. The CDR3 reads CASRDGQNTEAFF. DNA for the CDR3: TGTGCCAGCAGGGACGGTCAGAACACTGAAGCTTTCTTT.